This T cell receptor (beta chain) was recorded in a study of T cell changes during pregnancy in multiple sclerosis. This clone was seen only once. TCRdb's copy holds only in-frame clones and misses some; the assay was immunoSEQ multiplex PCR. This table holds 72,000 or so clones, around 93% found once. The origin of this receptor is a female donor with multiple sclerosis, enrolled in a pregnancy study. The sample here was peripheral blood, taken in the second trimester of pregnancy.

CDR3 coding DNA: TGCGCCAGCAGCCAAGAGAAGAGGGGAGGCACTGAAGCTTTCTTT. Protein product: CASSQEKRGGTEAFF. The chain couples TRBV4-1 to TRBJ1-1; tentative D call: TRBD1 (5 bases). The CDR3 is 15 residues long. Germline CDR1 is MGHRA and CDR2 is YSYEKL. V lost 0 bases to trimming and J lost 4 bases, with 12 bases between them.